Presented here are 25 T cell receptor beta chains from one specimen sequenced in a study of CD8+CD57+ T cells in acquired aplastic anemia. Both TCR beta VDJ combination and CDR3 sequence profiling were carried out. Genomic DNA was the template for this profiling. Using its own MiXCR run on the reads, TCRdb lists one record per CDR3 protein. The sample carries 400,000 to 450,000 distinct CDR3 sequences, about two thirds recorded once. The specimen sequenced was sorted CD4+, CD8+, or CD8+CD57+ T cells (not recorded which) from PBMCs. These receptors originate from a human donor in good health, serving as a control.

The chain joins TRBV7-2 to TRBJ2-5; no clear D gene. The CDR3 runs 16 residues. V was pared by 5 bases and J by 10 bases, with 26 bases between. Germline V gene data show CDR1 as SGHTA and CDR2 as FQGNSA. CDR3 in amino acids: CASSLIRLDGYTIQYF. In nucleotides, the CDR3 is TGTGCCAGCAGCCTAATCAGGTTGGATGGCTACACCATCCAGTACTTC. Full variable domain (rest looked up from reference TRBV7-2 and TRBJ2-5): GAGVSQSPSNKVTEKGKDVELRCDPISGHTALYWYRQSLGQGLEFLIYFQGNSAPDKSGLPSDRFSAERTGGSVSTLTIQRTQQEDSAVYLCASSLIRLDGYTIQYFGPGTRLLVL.

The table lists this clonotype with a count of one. For the CDR3, the DNA is TGTGCCAGCAGTTCACAGTCACCCTACGAGCAGTACGTC. Protein: CASSSQSPYEQYV. The chain links TRBV2 to TRBJ2-7; no clear D gene. Germline CDR1 is SNHLY and CDR2 is FYNNEI. The CDR3 runs 13 residues. Trimming stripped 5 bases from V and 2 bases from J, with 10 bases between.

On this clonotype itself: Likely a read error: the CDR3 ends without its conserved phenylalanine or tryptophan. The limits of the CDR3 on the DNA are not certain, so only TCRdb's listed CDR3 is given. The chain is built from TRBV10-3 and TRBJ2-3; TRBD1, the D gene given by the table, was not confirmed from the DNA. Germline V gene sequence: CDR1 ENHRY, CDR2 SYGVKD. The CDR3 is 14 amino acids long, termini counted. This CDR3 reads CASWEGQSTDTKYY.

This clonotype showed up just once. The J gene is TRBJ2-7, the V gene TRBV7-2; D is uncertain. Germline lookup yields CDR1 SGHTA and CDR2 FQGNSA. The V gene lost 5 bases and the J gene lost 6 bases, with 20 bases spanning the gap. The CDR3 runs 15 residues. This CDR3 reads CASSQGRHADAEQYF. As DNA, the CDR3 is TGTGCCAGCAGCCAAGGTAGGCACGCAGACGCCGAGCAGTACTTC.

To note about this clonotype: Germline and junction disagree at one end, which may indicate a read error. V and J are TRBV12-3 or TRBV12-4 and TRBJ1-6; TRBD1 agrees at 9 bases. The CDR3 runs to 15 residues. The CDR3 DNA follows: TGTGTCAGCAGATCGACAGGGGGAGGGGGTTCACCCCTCCGCTTT. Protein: CVSRSTGGGGSPLRF.

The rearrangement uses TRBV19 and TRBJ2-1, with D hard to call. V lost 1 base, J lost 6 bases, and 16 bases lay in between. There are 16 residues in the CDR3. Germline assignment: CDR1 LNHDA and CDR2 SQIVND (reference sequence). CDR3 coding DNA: TGTGCCAGTAGTATAGCCGGGTGGGTAGTAGCCAATGAGCAGTTCTTC. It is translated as CASSIAGWVVANEQFF.

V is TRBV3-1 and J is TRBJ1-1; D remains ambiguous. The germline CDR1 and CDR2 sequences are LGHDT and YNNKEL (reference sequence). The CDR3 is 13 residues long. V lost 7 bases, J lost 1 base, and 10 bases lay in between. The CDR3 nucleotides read TGTGCCAGCACCGTGTCCCAGAACACTGAAGCTTTCTTT. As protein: CASTVSQNTEAFF.

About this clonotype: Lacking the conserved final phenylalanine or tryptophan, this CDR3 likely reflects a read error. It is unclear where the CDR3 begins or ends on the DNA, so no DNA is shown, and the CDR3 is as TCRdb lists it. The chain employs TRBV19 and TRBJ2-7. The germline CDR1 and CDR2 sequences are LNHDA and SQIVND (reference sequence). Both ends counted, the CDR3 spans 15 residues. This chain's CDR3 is CASSTLREAVFEQYT.

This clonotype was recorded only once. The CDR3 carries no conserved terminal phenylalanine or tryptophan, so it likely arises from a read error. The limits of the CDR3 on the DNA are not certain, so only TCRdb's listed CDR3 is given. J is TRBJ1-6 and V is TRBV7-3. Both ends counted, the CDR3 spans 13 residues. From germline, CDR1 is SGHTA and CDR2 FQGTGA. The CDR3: CASSLPRIRGLQH.

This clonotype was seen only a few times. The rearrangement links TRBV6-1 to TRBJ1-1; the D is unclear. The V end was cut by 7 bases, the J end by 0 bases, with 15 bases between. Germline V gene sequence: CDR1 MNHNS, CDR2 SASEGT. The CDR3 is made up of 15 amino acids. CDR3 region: CASTTDPGVNTEAFF. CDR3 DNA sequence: TGTGCCAGCACTACGGACCCTGGGGTGAACACTGAAGCTTTCTTT.

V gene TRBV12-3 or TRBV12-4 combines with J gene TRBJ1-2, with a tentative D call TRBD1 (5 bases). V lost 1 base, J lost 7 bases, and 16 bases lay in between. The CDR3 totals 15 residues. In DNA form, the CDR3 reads TGTGCCAGCAGTTTAGAGGGGAAGAGGAGTGGTGGCTACACCTTC. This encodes CASSLEGKRSGGYTF.

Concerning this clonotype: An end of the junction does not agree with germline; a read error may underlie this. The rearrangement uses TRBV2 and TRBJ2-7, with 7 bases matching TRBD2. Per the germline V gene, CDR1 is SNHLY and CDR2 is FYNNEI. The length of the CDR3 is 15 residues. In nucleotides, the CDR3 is TGTGCCAGCGGCATCAACCGGGAGGTGGGTTACAAGGAGCAGTTC. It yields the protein CASGINREVGYKEQF.

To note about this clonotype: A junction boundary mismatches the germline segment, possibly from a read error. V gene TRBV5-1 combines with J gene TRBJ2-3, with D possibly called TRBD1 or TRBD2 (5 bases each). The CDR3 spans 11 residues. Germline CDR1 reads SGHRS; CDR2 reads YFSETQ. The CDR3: CASSSRQREYF. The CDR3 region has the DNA TGTGCCAGCAGCTCGAGACAGAGGGAGTATTTT.

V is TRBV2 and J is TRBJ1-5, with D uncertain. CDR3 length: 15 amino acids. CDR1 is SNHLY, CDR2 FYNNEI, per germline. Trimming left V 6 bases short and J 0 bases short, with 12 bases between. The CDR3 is CASREVLSSNQPQHF. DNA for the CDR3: TGTGCCAGCAGAGAGGTACTAAGTAGCAATCAGCCCCAGCATTTT.

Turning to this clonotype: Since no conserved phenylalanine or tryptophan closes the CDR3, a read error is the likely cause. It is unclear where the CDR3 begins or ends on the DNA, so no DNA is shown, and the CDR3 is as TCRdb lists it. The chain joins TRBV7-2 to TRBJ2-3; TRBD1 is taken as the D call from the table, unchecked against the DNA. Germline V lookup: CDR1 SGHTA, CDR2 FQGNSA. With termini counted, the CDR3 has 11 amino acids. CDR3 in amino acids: CASSVGTGANY.

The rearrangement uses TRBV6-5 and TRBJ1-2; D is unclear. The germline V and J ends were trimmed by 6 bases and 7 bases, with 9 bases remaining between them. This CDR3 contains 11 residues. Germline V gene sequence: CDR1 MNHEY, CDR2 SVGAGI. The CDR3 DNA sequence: TGTGCCAGCAGCCCCCCGCCTGGCTACACCTTC. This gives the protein CASSPPPGYTF.

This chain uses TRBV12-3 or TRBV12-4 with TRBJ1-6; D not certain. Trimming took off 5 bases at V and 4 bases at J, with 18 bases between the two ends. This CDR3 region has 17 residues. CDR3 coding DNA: TGTGCCAGCAGTGCAGACCTTCGGACGGGTTATAATTCACCCCTCCACTTT. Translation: CASSADLRTGYNSPLHF.

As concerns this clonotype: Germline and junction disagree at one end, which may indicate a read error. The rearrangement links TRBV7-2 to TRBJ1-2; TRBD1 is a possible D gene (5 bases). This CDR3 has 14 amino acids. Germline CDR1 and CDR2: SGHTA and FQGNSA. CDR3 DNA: TGTGCCAGCAGACAGGTTGGAACCGCACACGGCTATACCTTC. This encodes CASRQVGTAHGYTF.

The CDR3 loop is CASSDPGVFQLGTQYF. The CDR3 nucleotides are TGTGCCAGCAGTGATCCAGGGGTTTTTCAACTGGGGACCCAGTACTTC. The rearrangement joins TRBV25-1 to TRBJ2-5; tentative D call: TRBD1 (6 bases). The CDR3 is 16 amino acids. The germline V gene encodes CDR1 MGHDK and CDR2 SYGVNS. V lost 3 bases to trimming and J lost 7 bases, with 21 bases between them. The whole variable domain, remainder taken from reference TRBV25-1 and TRBJ2-5, is EADIYQTPRYLVIGTGKKITLECSQTMGHDKMYWYQQDPGMELHLIHYSYGVNSTEKGDLSSESTVSRIRTEHFPLTLESARPSHTSQYLCASSDPGVFQLGTQYFGPGTRLLVL.

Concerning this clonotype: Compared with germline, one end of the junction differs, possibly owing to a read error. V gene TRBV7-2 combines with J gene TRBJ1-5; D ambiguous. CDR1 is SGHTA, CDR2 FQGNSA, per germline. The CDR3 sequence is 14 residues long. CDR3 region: CATSSAGQMEEQFF. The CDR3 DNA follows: TGTGCCACCAGCAGCGCGGGTCAGATGGAAGAGCAGTTCTTT. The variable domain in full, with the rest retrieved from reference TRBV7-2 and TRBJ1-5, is GAGVSQSPSNKVTEKGKDVELRCDPISGHTALYWYRQSLGQGLEFLIYFQGNSAPDKSGLPSDRFSAERTGGSVSTLTIQRTQQEDSAVYLCATSSAGQMEEQFFGDGTRLSIL.

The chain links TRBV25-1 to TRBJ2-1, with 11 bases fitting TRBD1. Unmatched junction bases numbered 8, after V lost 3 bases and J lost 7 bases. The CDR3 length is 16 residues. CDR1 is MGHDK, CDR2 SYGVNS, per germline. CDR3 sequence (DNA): TGTGCCAGCAGTGATCCCGGGACAGGGGGATTAAATGAGCAGTTCTTC. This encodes CASSDPGTGGLNEQFF. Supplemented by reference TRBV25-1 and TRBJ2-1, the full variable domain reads EADIYQTPRYLVIGTGKKITLECSQTMGHDKMYWYQQDPGMELHLIHYSYGVNSTEKGDLSSESTVSRIRTEHFPLTLESARPSHTSQYLCASSDPGTGGLNEQFFGPGTRLTVL.

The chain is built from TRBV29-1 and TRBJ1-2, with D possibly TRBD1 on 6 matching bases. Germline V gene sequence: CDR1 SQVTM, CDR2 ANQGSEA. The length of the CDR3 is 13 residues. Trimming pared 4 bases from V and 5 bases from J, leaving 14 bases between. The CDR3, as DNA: TGCAGCGTTGTAAGGGGGACCGCGTATGGCTACACCTTC. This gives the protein CSVVRGTAYGYTF.

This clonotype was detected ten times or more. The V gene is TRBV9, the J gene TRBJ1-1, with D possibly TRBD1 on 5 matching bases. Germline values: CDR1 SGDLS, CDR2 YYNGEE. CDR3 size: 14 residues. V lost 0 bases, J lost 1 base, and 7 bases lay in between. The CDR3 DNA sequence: TGTGCCAGCAGCGTAGTCGGACAGAACACTGAAGCTTTCTTT. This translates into CASSVVGQNTEAFF.

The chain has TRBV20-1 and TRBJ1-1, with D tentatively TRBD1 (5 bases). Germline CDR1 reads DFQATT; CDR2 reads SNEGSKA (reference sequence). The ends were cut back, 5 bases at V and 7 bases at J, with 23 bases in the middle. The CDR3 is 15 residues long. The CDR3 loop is CSAYASGTRDGEAFF. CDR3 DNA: TGCAGTGCTTATGCCAGCGGGACCAGGGATGGTGAAGCTTTCTTT.

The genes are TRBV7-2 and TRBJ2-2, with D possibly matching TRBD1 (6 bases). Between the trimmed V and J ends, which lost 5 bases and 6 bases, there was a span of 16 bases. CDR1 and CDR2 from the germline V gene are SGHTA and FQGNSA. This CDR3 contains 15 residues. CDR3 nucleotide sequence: TGTGCCAGCAGCCTGAATTCGCAGGGGTCCGGGGAGCTGTTTTTT. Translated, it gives CASSLNSQGSGELFF.